This TCR beta chain is from a study of T cells in Graves' hyperthyroidism and ophthalmopathy. Clinical symptoms, serum thyroxine, TRAb, thyroid ultrasound and orbital computed tomography informed diagnoses. The authors obtained PBMCs from over 8.5 ml of fresh peripheral blood. Germline trimming cut 0 bases from V and 2 bases from J; bases unmatched to any gene: 7. This CDR3 contains 19 residues. CDR1 and CDR2 from the germline V gene are SGHRS and YFSETQ. The table lists this clonotype with a few counts. Its specificity is unknown. Study-level findings and limits: Most thyroid-expanded clonotypes above 0.001 were also found in blood. From stable hyperthyroidism, ophthalmopathy was separated by a 13 V-J model.

What was amplified from RNA transcripts were TCR beta CDR3 regions. The HTBI set primed first-round TCR CDR3 RT-PCR. TCRdb reprocessed the multiplex PCR reads with MiXCR, giving one entry per CDR3 protein. The profile shows hundreds of thousands of distinct CDR3 sequences, around 13% of them singletons. This TCR was recovered from a woman younger than 30 with Graves' hyperthyroidism. V and J are TRBV5-1 and TRBJ2-2; the match to TRBD2 covers 13 bases. Sequences were obtained from blood. CDR3 sequence: CASSLVVGLAGSNTGELFF. CDR3 nucleotide sequence: TGCGCCAGCAGCTTGGTTGTGGGACTAGCGGGAAGTAACACCGGGGAGCTGTTTTTT. Complete variable domain (other parts from reference TRBV5-1 and TRBJ2-2): KAGVTQTPRYLIKTRGQQVTLSCSPISGHRSVSWYQQTPGQGLQFLFEYFSETQRNKGNFPGRFSGRQFSNSRSEMNVSTLELGDSALYLCASSLVVGLAGSNTGELFFGEGSRLTVL.